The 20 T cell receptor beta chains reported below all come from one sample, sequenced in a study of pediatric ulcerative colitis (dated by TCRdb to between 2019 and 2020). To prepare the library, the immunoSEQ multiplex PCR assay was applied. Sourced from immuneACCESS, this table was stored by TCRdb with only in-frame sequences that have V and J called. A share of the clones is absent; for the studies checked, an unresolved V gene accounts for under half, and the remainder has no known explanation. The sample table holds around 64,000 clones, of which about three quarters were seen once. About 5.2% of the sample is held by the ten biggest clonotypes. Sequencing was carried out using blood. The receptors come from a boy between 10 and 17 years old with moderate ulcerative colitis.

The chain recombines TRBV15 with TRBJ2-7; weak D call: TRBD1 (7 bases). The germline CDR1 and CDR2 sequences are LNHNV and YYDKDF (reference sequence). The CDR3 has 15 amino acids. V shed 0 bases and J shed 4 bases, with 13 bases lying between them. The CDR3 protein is CATSRDKGGQYEQYF. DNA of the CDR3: TGTGCCACCAGCAGAGATAAGGGGGGACAGTACGAGCAGTACTTC.

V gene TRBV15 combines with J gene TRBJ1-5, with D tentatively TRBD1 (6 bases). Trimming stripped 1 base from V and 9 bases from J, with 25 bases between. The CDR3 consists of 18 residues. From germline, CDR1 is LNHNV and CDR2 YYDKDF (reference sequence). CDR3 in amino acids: CATSRGYRDTSQSRPQHF. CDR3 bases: TGTGCCACCAGCAGAGGTTACAGGGACACGTCCCAATCTCGGCCCCAGCATTTT.

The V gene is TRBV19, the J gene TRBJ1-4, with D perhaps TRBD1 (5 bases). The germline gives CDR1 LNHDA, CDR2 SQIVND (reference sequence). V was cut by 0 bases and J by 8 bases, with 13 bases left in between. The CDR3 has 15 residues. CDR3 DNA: TGTGCCAGTAGTATAGATGGGACTCCACGGGAAAAACTGTTTTTT. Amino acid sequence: CASSIDGTPREKLFF.

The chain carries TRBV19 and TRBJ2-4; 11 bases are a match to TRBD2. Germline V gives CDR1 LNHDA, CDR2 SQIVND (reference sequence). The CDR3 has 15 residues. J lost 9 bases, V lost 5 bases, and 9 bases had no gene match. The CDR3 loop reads CASSRIAGGNSIQYF. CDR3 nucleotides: TGTGCCAGTAGTCGAATAGCGGGGGGGAACTCCATTCAGTACTTC.

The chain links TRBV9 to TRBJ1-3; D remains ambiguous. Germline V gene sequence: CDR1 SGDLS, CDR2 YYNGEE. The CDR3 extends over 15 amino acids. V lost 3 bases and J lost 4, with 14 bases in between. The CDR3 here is CASSAEGLAGNTIYF. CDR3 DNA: TGTGCCAGCAGCGCCGAAGGACTGGCCGGAAACACCATATATTTT.

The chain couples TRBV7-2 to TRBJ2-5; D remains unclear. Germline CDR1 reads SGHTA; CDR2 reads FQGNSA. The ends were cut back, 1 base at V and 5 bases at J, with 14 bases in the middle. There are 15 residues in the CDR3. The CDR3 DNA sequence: TGTGCCAGCAGCTTAGAGGGTAGAATTGGGGAGACCCAGTACTTC. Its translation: CASSLEGRIGETQYF.

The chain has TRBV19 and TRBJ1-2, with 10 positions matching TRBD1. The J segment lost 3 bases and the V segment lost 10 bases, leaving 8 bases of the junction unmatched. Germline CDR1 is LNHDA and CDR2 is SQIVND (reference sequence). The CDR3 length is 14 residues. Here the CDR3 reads CAISPGTGDYGYTF. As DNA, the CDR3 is TGTGCCATCAGCCCAGGGACAGGGGACTATGGCTACACCTTC.

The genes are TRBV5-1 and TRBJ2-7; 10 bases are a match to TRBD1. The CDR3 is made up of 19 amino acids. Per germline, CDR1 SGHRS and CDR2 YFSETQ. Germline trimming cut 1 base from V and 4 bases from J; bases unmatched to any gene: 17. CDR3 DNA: TGCGCCAGCAGCTTGAATCTAAAAATGAGACAGGGGGCAGGGTACGAGCAGTACTTC. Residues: CASSLNLKMRQGAGYEQYF.

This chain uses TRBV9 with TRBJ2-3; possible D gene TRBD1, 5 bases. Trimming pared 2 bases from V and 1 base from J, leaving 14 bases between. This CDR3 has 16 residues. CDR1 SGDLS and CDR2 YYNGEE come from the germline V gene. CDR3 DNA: TGTGCCAGCAGCGTGGTCGGACACCGTGGCACAGATACGCAGTATTTT. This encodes CASSVVGHRGTDTQYF.

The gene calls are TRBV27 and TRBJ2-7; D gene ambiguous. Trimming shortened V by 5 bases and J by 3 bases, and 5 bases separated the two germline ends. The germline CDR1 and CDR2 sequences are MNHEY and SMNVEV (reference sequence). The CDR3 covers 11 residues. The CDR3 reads CASSGGYEQYF. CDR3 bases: TGTGCCAGCAGTGGCGGCTACGAGCAGTACTTC.

This CDR3 is CASGFGRTSYEQYF. DNA for the CDR3: TGTGCTAGTGGTTTCGGACGGACCTCCTACGAGCAGTACTTC. The gene calls are TRBV12-5 and TRBJ2-7; D uncertain. This CDR3 has 14 residues. With 3 bases removed from V and 0 bases from J, the gap between germline ends came to 9 bases. The germline gives CDR1 LGHNT, CDR2 FRNRAP.

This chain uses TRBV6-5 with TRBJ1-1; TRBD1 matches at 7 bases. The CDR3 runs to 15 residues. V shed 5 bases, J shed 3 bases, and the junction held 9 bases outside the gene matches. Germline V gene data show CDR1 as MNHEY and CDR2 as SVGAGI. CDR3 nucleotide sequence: TGTGCCAGCAGTCTCGGGACAGTTTCACACACTGAAGCTTTCTTT. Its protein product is CASSLGTVSHTEAFF.

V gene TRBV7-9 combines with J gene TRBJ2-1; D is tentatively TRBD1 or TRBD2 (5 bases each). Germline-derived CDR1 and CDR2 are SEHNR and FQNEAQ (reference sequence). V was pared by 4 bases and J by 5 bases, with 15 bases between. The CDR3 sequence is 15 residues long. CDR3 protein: CASSSRDAFNNEQFF. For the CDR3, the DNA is TGTGCCAGCAGCTCCCGGGACGCCTTTAACAATGAGCAGTTCTTC. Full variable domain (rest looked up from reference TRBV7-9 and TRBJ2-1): DTGVSQNPRHKITKRGQNVTFRCDPISEHNRLYWYRQTLGQGPEFLTYFQNEAQLEKSRLLSDRFSAERPKGSFSTLEIQRTEQGDSAMYLCASSSRDAFNNEQFFGPGTRLTVL.

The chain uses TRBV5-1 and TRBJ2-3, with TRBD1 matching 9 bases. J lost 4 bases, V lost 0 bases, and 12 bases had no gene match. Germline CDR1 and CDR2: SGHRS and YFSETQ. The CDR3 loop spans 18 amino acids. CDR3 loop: CASSLGATGTGFADTQYF. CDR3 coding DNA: TGCGCCAGCAGCTTGGGCGCCACCGGGACAGGGTTCGCAGATACGCAGTATTTT.

In nucleotides, the CDR3 is TGCGCCAGCAGCGGCTTGGATAGGCAGTACTTC. This encodes CASSGLDRQYF. This chain joins TRBV5-1 and TRBJ2-7; D is uncertain. Between the trimmed V and J ends, which lost 4 bases and 9 bases, there was a span of 11 bases. Per germline, CDR1 SGHRS and CDR2 YFSETQ. The CDR3 is 11 amino acids.

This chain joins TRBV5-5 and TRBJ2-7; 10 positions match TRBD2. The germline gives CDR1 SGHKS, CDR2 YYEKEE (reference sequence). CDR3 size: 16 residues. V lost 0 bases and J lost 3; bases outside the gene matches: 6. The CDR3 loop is CASSLVKLAGDYEQYF. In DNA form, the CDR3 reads TGTGCCAGCAGCTTGGTTAAGCTAGCGGGGGACTACGAGCAGTACTTC.

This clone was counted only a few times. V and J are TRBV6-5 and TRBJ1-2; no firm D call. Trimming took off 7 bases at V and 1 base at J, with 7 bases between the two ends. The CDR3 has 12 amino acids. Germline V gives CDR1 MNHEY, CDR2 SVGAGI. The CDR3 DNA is TGTGCCAGCACTGCGGATAACTATGGCTACACCTTC. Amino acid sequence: CASTADNYGYTF.

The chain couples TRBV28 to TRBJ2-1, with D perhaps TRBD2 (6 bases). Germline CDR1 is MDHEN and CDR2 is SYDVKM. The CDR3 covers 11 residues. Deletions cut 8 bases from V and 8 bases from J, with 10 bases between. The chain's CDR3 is CASGGNDEQFF. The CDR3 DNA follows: TGTGCCAGCGGGGGGAACGATGAGCAGTTCTTC.

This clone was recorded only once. CDR3 in amino acids: CASSETWGRSNYGYTF. CDR3 nucleotide sequence: TGTGCCAGCAGTGAGACTTGGGGCAGGAGTAACTATGGCTACACCTTC. This chain joins TRBV6-4 and TRBJ1-2; maybe TRBD1 (5 bases). The CDR3 extends over 16 amino acids. Trimming removed 3 bases from V and 1 base from J, with 15 bases in between. The germline V gene encodes CDR1 MRHNA and CDR2 SNTAGT.

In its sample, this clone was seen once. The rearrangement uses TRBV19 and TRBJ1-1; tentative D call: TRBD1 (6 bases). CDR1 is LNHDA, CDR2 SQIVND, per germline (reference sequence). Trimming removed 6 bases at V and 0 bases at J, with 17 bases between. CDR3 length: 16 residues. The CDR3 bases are TGTGCCAGTAGCGTCCCGGGACACGGGATGAACACTGAAGCTTTCTTT. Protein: CASSVPGHGMNTEAFF.